These 10 T cell receptor beta chains were all obtained from the same sample, sequenced in a study of memory CD4+ T cells and cytomegalovirus serostatus. Sequencing used immunoSEQ multiplex PCR; TCRdb keeps in-frame clones, though not all of them. Here the sample spans tens of thousands of clones, around three quarters being singletons. The sort gate was single viable CD3+CD4+CD8-CD45RO+ cells for memory CD4+ T cells. Source material: memory CD4+ T cells from blood. All receptors come from an adult in good health and CMV-seronegative.

This clone was seen just once. The CDR3 sequence: CAISESGGLGDEQFF. In DNA, the CDR3 is TGTGCCATCAGTGAGTCCGGCGGGCTCGGGGATGAGCAGTTCTTC. The V and J genes are TRBV10-3 and TRBJ2-1, with D tentatively TRBD2 (5 bases). V lost 0 bases and J 8 bases, leaving 14 bases between the germline ends. The CDR3 spans 15 residues. In germline, CDR1 is ENHRY, CDR2 SYGVKD.

The chain joins TRBV5-4 to TRBJ2-4; D unclear. Trimming shortened V by 0 bases and J by 0 bases, and 13 bases separated the two germline ends. CDR3 size: 17 residues. The germline CDR1 and CDR2 sequences are SGHNT and YYREEE (reference sequence). This CDR3 is CASSLATNPVAKNIQYF. The CDR3 DNA reads as TGTGCCAGCAGCTTGGCAACTAACCCGGTAGCCAAAAACATTCAGTACTTC.

This clone has just one count. This chain joins TRBV21-1 and TRBJ2-7. TRBV21-1 is described as a pseudogene. This CDR3 has 19 residues. Here the CDR3 DNA reads TGTGCCAGCAGCATACCGCCCGGGACGAACCGGCCACTATACTACGAGCAGTACTTC. The encoded protein is CASSIPPGTNRPLYYEQYF.

The chain recombines TRBV7-9 with TRBJ1-6; D call uncertain. CDR3 size: 13 residues. Germline lookup yields CDR1 SEHNR and CDR2 FQNEAQ (reference sequence). The ends were cut back, 6 bases at V and 0 bases at J, with 3 bases in the middle. CDR3 sequence reads: CASSGSYNSPLHF. In DNA form, the CDR3 reads TGTGCCAGCAGTGGCTCCTATAATTCACCCCTCCACTTT.

The J gene is TRBJ2-1, the V gene TRBV28; no clear D gene. V lost 3 bases to trimming and J lost 2 bases, with 2 bases between them. The length of the CDR3 is 12 residues. Germline CDR1 is MDHEN and CDR2 is SYDVKM. The CDR3 DNA is TGTGCCAGCAGTTTGCCCTACAATGAGCAGTTCTTC. Encoded protein: CASSLPYNEQFF.

This rearrangement joins TRBV18 to TRBJ1-5, with TRBD1 matching over 7 bases. The CDR3 is 17 amino acids. The trim removed 6 bases at V and 0 bases at J, leaving 11 bases unmatched. Germline V gene data show CDR1 as KGHSH and CDR2 as LQKENI. DNA for the CDR3: TGTGCCAGCTCTAAAAAGGGACAGAGATATAGCAATCAGCCCCAGCATTTT. Its protein product is CASSKKGQRYSNQPQHF.

The rearrangement joins TRBV28 to TRBJ1-6; D is uncertain. The CDR3 is made up of 16 amino acids. Germline lookup yields CDR1 MDHEN and CDR2 SYDVKM. The V end was cut by 6 bases, the J end by 0 bases, with 12 bases between. CDR3 DNA sequence: TGTGCCAGCAGCACTTATGGGAGCTCCTATAATTCACCCCTCCACTTT. It encodes CASSTYGSSYNSPLHF.

This clone was recorded a few times. This rearrangement joins TRBV11-2 to TRBJ2-5; a weak D match, TRBD2 (6 bases). The CDR3 loop spans 17 amino acids. The V end was cut by 2 bases, the J end by 1 base, with 17 bases between. Germline loops: CDR1 SGHAT, CDR2 FQNNGV. The CDR3 loop reads CASSLMWVGGVQETQYF. In nucleotides, the CDR3 is TGTGCCAGCAGCTTAATGTGGGTGGGAGGTGTCCAAGAGACCCAGTACTTC. Combining the CDR3 with reference TRBV11-2 and TRBJ2-5 gives the whole variable domain EAGVAQSPRYKIIEKRQSVAFWCNPISGHATLYWYQQILGQGPKLLIQFQNNGVVDDSQLPKDRFSAERLKGVDSTLKIQPAKLEDSAVYLCASSLMWVGGVQETQYFGPGTRLLVL.

J is TRBJ1-1 and V is TRBV11-2; D is unresolved. Trimming removed 5 bases from V and 1 base from J, with 11 bases in between. Germline-derived CDR1 and CDR2 are SGHAT and FQNNGV. The CDR3 runs 14 residues. The CDR3 is CASSHQTGNTEAFF. In DNA, the CDR3 is TGTGCCAGCAGCCACCAGACGGGGAACACTGAAGCTTTCTTT.

The chain combines TRBV12-5 with TRBJ2-7, with D possibly TRBD1 on 6 matching bases. CDR1 is LGHNT, CDR2 FRNRAP, per germline. The CDR3 is made up of 13 amino acids. V was pared by 7 bases and J by 5 bases, with 15 bases between. CDR3 region: CASVHRDNNEQYF. DNA for the CDR3: TGTGCTAGTGTTCACAGGGATAACAACGAGCAGTACTTC.